The subject of this entry is one T cell receptor (beta chain). This sample stems from a study of blood T cell repertoires in COVID-19. At the level of the study: Italy, Spain and the United States were the sources of the convalescent and acute COVID-19 samples. T cells, B-cell-depleted T cells, or PBMCs provided the cDNA or gDNA that served as material.

This CDR3 is built from 16 residues. Germline V gene data show CDR1 as SGDLS and CDR2 as YYNGEE. V shed 4 bases and J 4 bases; nucleotides not matched to a gene: 9. The authors' processing: Reference gene primer amplification yielded estimated nucleated cell counts. Measured with immunoSEQ multiplex PCR; TCRdb has only the in-frame clones, and not every one. The DNA was the basis for D and trimming; V, J and clone size are from that table. This sample has 200,000 to 250,000 clones, with around 84% found just once. Material: peripheral blood. The receptor was isolated from a woman in her sixties who had recovered from COVID-19. The chain combines TRBV9 with TRBJ2-2, with 8 bases that match TRBD1. The CDR3 here is CASSPRQGPSTGELFF. As DNA, the CDR3 is TGTGCCAGCAGCCCCCGACAGGGGCCGAGCACCGGGGAGCTGTTTTTT. The full variable domain, its missing parts supplied by reference TRBV9 and TRBJ2-2, is DSGVTQTPKHLITATGQRVTLRCSPRSGDLSVYWYQQSLDQGLQFLIQYYNGEERAKGNILERFSAQQFPDLHSELNLSSLELGDSALYFCASSPRQGPSTGELFFGEGSRLTVL.